The rows below give T cell receptor beta chains drawn from one sample of a study of T cells in Graves' hyperthyroidism and ophthalmopathy. TCRdb passed the multiplex PCR reads through MiXCR, listing each CDR3 protein once. The sample consists of fewer than 650,000 distinct CDR3 sequences, 14% of them appearing once. The material sequenced was blood. The receptor set was obtained from a woman aged 18-29 years with Graves' ophthalmopathy. The CDR3 runs from the conserved cysteine through the conserved F or W. The D gene is left open where the match is weak. Some rows have no size entry. The others give once, few or many, or a class for an expanded clone.

v_call: TRBV27; j_call: TRBJ1-5; clone_size: many; d_call: NA; cdr3_nt: TGTGCCAGCAGTTCAACAAAACAGCCCCAGCATTTT; cdr3_aa: CASSSTKQPQHF
v_call: TRBV6-2/TRBV6-3; j_call: TRBJ2-1; clone_size: many; d_call: NA; cdr3_nt: TGTGCCAGCAGTGACTACACCAGTGGCTACAATGAGCAGTTCTTC; cdr3_aa: CASSDYTSGYNEQFF
v_call: TRBV12-5; j_call: TRBJ2-7; clone_size: NA; d_call: NA; cdr3_nt: TGTGCTAGTGGTTTGGGACAGACCTACGAGCAGTACTTC; cdr3_aa: CASGLGQTYEQYF
v_call: TRBV12-3/TRBV12-4; j_call: TRBJ2-7; clone_size: many; d_call: NA; cdr3_nt: TGTGCCAGCAGTTTAAGGGGGGGGGACTACGAGCAGTACTTC; cdr3_aa: CASSLRGGDYEQYF
v_call: TRBV29-1; j_call: TRBJ1-3; clone_size: few; d_call: NA; cdr3_nt: TGCAGCGTTATGGTCTCGTTTGGAAACACCATATATTTT; cdr3_aa: CSVMVSFGNTIYF
v_call: TRBV28; j_call: TRBJ1-2; clone_size: many; d_call: NA; cdr3_nt: TGTGCCAGCAGTTTCAGACGGAACTATGGCTACACCTTC; cdr3_aa: CASSFRRNYGYTF
v_call: TRBV3-1; j_call: TRBJ2-5; clone_size: few; d_call: NA; cdr3_nt: TGTGCCAGCAGCCCGACCATGGGGACGGAGACCCAGTACTTC; cdr3_aa: CASSPTMGTETQYF
v_call: TRBV12-3/TRBV12-4; j_call: TRBJ2-1; clone_size: many; d_call: TRBD2; cdr3_nt: TGTGCCAGCAGGGGCAGCGGGAGGACTCCCTACAATGAGCAGTTCTTC; cdr3_aa: CASRGSGRTPYNEQFF
v_call: TRBV6-1; j_call: TRBJ1-1; clone_size: many; d_call: NA; cdr3_nt: TGTGCCAGCAGTGAATACAGCGGCCTTATGAACACTGAAGCTTTCTTT; cdr3_aa: CASSEYSGLMNTEAFF
v_call: TRBV12-3/TRBV12-4; j_call: TRBJ2-7; clone_size: many; d_call: NA; cdr3_nt: TGTGCCAGCAGTTTTACAGAATCAAAATCCTACGAGCAGTACTTC; cdr3_aa: CASSFTESKSYEQYF
v_call: TRBV7-9; j_call: TRBJ2-1; clone_size: many; d_call: TRBD2; cdr3_nt: TGTGCCAGCAGCTTAGTACTAGCGGGAGCCAATGAGCAGTTCTTC; cdr3_aa: CASSLVLAGANEQFF
v_call: TRBV28; j_call: TRBJ2-7; clone_size: NA; d_call: NA; cdr3_nt: TGTGCCAGCAGTTTAGAGTTGGGCGAGCAGTACTTC; cdr3_aa: CASSLELGEQYF
v_call: TRBV30; j_call: TRBJ2-7; clone_size: many; d_call: NA; cdr3_nt: TGTGCCTGGAGTGATTCCTACAGAGGATACGAGCAGTACTTC; cdr3_aa: CAWSDSYRGYEQYF
v_call: TRBV9; j_call: TRBJ2-1; clone_size: NA; d_call: TRBD2; cdr3_nt: TGTGCCAGCAGCGTCCGTTCTAGCGGGAGTCAATTTGAGCAGTTCTTC; cdr3_aa: CASSVRSSGSQFEQFF
v_call: TRBV12-3/TRBV12-4; j_call: TRBJ2-1; clone_size: many; d_call: NA; cdr3_nt: TGTGCCAGCAGTTTAATCAGGGGGGGCTACAATGAGCAGTTCTTC; cdr3_aa: CASSLIRGGYNEQFF
v_call: TRBV24-1; j_call: TRBJ2-3; clone_size: few; d_call: NA; cdr3_nt: TGTGCCACCCAAACGGGGGGCGCGCAGTATTTT; cdr3_aa: CATQTGGAQYF
v_call: TRBV27; j_call: TRBJ2-2; clone_size: NA; d_call: NA; cdr3_nt: TGTGCCAGCAGTTTATCGATGGCACTTAGTCCCGGGGAGCTGTTTTTT; cdr3_aa: CASSLSMALSPGELFF
v_call: TRBV2; j_call: TRBJ1-3; clone_size: few; d_call: NA; cdr3_nt: TGTGCCAGCAGTGTGGCCGGGGGAAACACCATATATTTT; cdr3_aa: CASSVAGGNTIYF
v_call: TRBV3-1; j_call: TRBJ1-1; clone_size: many; d_call: TRBD1; cdr3_nt: TGTGCCAGCAGCCCTAGGGGGCGCGTAGCTGAAGCTTTCTTT; cdr3_aa: CASSPRGRVAEAFF
v_call: TRBV11-2; j_call: TRBJ2-7; clone_size: many; d_call: TRBD1; cdr3_nt: TGTGCCAGCAGCTTAGGGGCGACAGGGGTTGGCGAGCAGTACTTC; cdr3_aa: CASSLGATGVGEQYF
v_call: TRBV20-1; j_call: TRBJ2-7; clone_size: many; d_call: NA; cdr3_nt: TGCAGTGCTAGGAGTGACACCAGGGACGAGCAGTACTTC; cdr3_aa: CSARSDTRDEQYF
v_call: TRBV18; j_call: TRBJ2-1; clone_size: NA; d_call: NA; cdr3_nt: TGTGCCAGCTCACCAAGACCCCAAGCCAGGGGTAATGAGCAGCTCTTC; cdr3_aa: CASSPRPQARGNEQLF
v_call: TRBV27; j_call: TRBJ2-7; clone_size: many; d_call: NA; cdr3_nt: TGTGCCAGCAGTTCTGGAGTACCCGAGCAGTACTTC; cdr3_aa: CASSSGVPEQYF
v_call: TRBV12-3/TRBV12-4; j_call: TRBJ1-6; clone_size: many; d_call: NA; cdr3_nt: TGTGCCAGCAGTTCAGGGGAAAGATCTTCACCCCTCCACTTT; cdr3_aa: CASSSGERSSPLHF
v_call: TRBV20-1; j_call: TRBJ2-2; clone_size: few; d_call: TRBD2; cdr3_nt: TGCAGTGCTAGAGATAATGGAGCGGGAGCGGTGTTTTTT; cdr3_aa: CSARDNGAGAVFF
v_call: TRBV6-1; j_call: TRBJ2-3; clone_size: many; d_call: TRBD2; cdr3_nt: TGTGCCAGCAGTTCCACGCTGAAAGCGGGAGGGCCCACAGATACGCAGTATTTT; cdr3_aa: CASSSTLKAGGPTDTQYF
v_call: TRBV12-3/TRBV12-4; j_call: TRBJ1-5; clone_size: many; d_call: NA; cdr3_nt: TGTGCCAGCAGTCGACAAGGGTCTATAGCGGATCAGCCCCAGCATTTT; cdr3_aa: CASSRQGSIADQPQHF
v_call: TRBV2; j_call: TRBJ2-3; clone_size: few; d_call: TRBD2; cdr3_nt: TGTGCCAGCAGTACTCTACCGGGACTAGCGGGAGCCGGTGATACGCAGTATTTT; cdr3_aa: CASSTLPGLAGAGDTQYF
v_call: TRBV2; j_call: TRBJ1-2; clone_size: many; d_call: NA; cdr3_nt: TGTGCCAGCAGTGCGGGCACCCGCTATGGCTACACCTTC; cdr3_aa: CASSAGTRYGYTF
v_call: TRBV28; j_call: TRBJ2-7; clone_size: many; d_call: NA; cdr3_nt: TGTGCCAGCAGTTTAATGGAGGGGGAGCAGTACTTC; cdr3_aa: CASSLMEGEQYF
v_call: TRBV20-1; j_call: TRBJ1-5; clone_size: NA; d_call: NA; cdr3_nt: TGCAGTGCTAGTTCGGTTCAGTATAGCAATCAGCCCCAGCATTTT; cdr3_aa: CSASSVQYSNQPQHF
v_call: TRBV14; j_call: TRBJ2-2; clone_size: few; d_call: NA; cdr3_nt: TGTGCCAGCAGCCAAGATTTTGGCAGGGCCGGGGAGCTGTTTTTT; cdr3_aa: CASSQDFGRAGELFF
v_call: TRBV6-1; j_call: TRBJ1-2; clone_size: many; d_call: NA; cdr3_nt: TGTGCCAGCAGTGAGGTGGACTTCGGTGGCTACACCTTC; cdr3_aa: CASSEVDFGGYTF
v_call: TRBV4-1; j_call: TRBJ2-3; clone_size: NA; d_call: NA; cdr3_nt: TGCGCCAGCAGCCAAGGGAGGGCATGGTGGAGCACAGATACGCAGTATTTT; cdr3_aa: CASSQGRAWWSTDTQYF
v_call: TRBV30; j_call: TRBJ2-1; clone_size: many; d_call: TRBD2; cdr3_nt: TGTGCCTGGAGTGTACTAGCGGGAGGGAGCTCCTACAATGAGCAGTTCTTC; cdr3_aa: CAWSVLAGGSSYNEQFF
v_call: TRBV7-3; j_call: TRBJ2-2; clone_size: many; d_call: NA; cdr3_nt: TGTGCCAGCAGCTTAAACGGACCAGGGGACACCGGGGAGCTGTTTTTT; cdr3_aa: CASSLNGPGDTGELFF
v_call: TRBV25-1; j_call: TRBJ2-2; clone_size: NA; d_call: TRBD2; cdr3_nt: TGTGCCAGCACCGGAATTGGGAGCGGGAGATTCACCGGGGAGCTGTTTTTT; cdr3_aa: CASTGIGSGRFTGELFF